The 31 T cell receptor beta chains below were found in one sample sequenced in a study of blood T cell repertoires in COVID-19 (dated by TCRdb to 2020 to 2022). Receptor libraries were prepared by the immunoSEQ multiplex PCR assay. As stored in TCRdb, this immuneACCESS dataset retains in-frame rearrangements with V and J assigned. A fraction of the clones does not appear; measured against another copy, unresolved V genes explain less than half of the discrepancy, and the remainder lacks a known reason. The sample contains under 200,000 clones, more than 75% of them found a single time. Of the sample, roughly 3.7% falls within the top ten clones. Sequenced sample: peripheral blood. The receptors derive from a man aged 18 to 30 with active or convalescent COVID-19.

DNA for the CDR3: TGCAGCGTTGAAGATCCCAGGACTTACGAGCAGTACGTC. Translated, it gives CSVEDPRTYEQYV. This chain uses TRBV29-1 with TRBJ2-7; D might be TRBD2 (5 bases). The CDR3 sequence is 13 residues long. Germline loops: CDR1 SQVTM, CDR2 ANQGSEA. Trimming stripped 0 bases from V and 4 bases from J, with 10 bases between.

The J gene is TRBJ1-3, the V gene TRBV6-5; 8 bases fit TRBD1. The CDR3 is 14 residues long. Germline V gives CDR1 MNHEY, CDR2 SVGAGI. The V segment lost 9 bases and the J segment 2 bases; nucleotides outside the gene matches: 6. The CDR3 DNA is TGTGCCAGTTTAGGACAGGGCCCTGGAAACACCATATATTTT. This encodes CASLGQGPGNTIYF.

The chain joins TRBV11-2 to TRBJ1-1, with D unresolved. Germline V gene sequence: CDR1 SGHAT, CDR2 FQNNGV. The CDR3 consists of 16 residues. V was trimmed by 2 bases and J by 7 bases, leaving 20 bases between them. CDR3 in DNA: TGTGCCAGCAGCTTATACTTATCTGCTCTCACTGATGAAGCTTTCTTT. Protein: CASSLYLSALTDEAFF.

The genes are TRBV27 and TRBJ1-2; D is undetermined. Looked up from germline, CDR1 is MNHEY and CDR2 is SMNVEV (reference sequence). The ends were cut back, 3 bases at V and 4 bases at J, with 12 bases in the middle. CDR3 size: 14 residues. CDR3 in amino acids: CASSLRAGVYGYTF. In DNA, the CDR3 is TGTGCCAGCAGTTTGAGGGCAGGAGTCTATGGCTACACCTTC.

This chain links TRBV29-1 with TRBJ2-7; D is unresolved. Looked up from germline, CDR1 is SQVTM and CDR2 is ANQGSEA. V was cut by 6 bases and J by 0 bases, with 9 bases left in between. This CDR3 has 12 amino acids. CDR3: CSVILPSYEQYV. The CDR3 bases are TGCAGCGTAATACTGCCCTCCTACGAGCAGTACGTC.

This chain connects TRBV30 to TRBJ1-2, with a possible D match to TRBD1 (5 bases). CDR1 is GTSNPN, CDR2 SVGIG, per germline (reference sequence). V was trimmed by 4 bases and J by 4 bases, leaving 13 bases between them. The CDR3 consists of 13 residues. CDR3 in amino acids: CAWTREGGYGYTF. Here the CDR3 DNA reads TGTGCCTGGACCAGGGAGGGCGGCTATGGCTACACCTTC.

As DNA, the CDR3 is TGTGCCAGCAGCTTAGATCTCCGGGCTGAAGCTTTCTTT. Translation gives CASSLDLRAEAFF. V usage is TRBV7-3 and J usage is TRBJ1-1; no clear D gene. Trimming removed 2 bases from V and 6 bases from J, with 10 bases in between. The CDR3 extends over 13 amino acids. Looked up from germline, CDR1 is SGHTA and CDR2 is FQGTGA. The variable domain in full, completed from reference TRBV7-3 and TRBJ1-1, reads GAGVSQTPSNKVTEKGKYVELRCDPISGHTALYWYRQSLGQGPEFLIYFQGTGAADDSGLPNDRFFAVRPEGSVSTLKIQRTERGDSAVYLCASSLDLRAEAFFGQGTRLTVV.

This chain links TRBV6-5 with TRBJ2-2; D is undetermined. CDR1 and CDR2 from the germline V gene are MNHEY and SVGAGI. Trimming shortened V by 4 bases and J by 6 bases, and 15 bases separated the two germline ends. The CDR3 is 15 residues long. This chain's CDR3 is CASSFSRSGSGELFF. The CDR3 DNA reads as TGTGCCAGCAGTTTTTCGAGGAGTGGATCCGGGGAGCTGTTTTTT.

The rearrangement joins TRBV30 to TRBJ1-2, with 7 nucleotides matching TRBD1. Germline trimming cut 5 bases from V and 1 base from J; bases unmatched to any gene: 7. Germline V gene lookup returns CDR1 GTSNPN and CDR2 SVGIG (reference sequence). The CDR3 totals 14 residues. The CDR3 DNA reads TGTGCCTGGGCTACGGACAGGAGTAACTATGGCTACACCTTC. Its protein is CAWATDRSNYGYTF.

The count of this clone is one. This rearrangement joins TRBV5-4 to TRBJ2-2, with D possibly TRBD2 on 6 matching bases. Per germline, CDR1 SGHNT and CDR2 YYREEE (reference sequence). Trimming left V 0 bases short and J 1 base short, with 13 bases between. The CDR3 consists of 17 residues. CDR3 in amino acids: CASSLGSVGGNTGELFF. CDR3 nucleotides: TGTGCCAGCAGCTTGGGGAGTGTGGGAGGGAACACCGGGGAGCTGTTTTTT. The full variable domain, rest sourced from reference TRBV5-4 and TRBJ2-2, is ETGVTQSPTHLIKTRGQQVTLRCSSQSGHNTVSWYQQALGQGPQFIFQYYREEENGRGNFPPRFSGLQFPNYSSELNVNALELDDSALYLCASSLGSVGGNTGELFFGEGSRLTVL.

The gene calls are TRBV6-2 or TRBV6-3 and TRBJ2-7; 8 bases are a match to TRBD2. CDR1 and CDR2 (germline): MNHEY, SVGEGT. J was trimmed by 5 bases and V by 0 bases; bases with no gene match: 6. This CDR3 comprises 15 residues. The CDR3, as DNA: TGTGCCAGCAGTTACTCGGCGGGAGGAGCCCACGAGCAGTACTTC. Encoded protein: CASSYSAGGAHEQYF.

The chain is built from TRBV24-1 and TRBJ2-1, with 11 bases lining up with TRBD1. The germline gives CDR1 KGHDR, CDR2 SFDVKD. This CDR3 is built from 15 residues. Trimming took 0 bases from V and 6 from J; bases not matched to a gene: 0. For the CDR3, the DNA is TGTGCCACCAGTGATTTGGGGACAGGGGGCAATGAGCAGTTCTTC. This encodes CATSDLGTGGNEQFF.

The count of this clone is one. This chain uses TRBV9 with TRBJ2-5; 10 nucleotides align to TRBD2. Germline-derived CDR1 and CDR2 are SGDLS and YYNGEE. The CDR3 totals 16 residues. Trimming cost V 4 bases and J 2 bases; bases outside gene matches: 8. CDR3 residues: CASSLTPGLAQETQYF. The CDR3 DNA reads TGTGCCAGCAGCTTGACTCCGGGACTAGCGCAAGAGACCCAGTACTTC.

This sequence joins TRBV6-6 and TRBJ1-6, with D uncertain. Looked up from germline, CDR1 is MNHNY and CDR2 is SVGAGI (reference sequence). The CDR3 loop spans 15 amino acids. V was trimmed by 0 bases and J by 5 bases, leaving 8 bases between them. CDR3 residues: CASSYSSSDNSPLHF. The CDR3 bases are TGTGCCAGCAGTTACTCGAGTAGTGATAATTCACCCCTCCACTTT.

In nucleotides, the CDR3 is TGCAGCGTTGAGAACGGTTGGAACACTGAAGCTTTCTTT. Its translation is CSVENGWNTEAFF. The gene calls are TRBV29-1 and TRBJ1-1; D ambiguous. CDR1 and CDR2 (germline): SQVTM, ANQGSEA. There are 13 residues in the CDR3. Trimming left V 3 bases short and J 1 base short, with 9 bases between.

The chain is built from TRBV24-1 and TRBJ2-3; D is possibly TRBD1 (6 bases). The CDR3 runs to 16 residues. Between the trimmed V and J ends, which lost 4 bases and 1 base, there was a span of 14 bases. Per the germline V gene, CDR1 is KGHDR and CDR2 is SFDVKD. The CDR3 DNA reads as TGTGCCACCAGTGAATACAGGGTTCGGGGCACAGATACGCAGTATTTT. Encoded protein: CATSEYRVRGTDTQYF.

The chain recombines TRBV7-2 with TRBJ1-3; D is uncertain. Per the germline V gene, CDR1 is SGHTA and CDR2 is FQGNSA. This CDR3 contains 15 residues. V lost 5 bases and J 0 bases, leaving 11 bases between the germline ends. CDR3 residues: CASSRYLSSGNTIYF. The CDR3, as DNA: TGTGCCAGCAGCCGCTATTTGAGCTCTGGAAACACCATATATTTT.

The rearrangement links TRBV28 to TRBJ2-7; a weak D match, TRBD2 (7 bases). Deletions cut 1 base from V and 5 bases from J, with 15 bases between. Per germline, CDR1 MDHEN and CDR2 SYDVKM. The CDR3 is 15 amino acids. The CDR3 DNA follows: TGTGCCAGCAGTTTATATGGGGGGGCGACGGACGAGCAGTACTTC. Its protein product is CASSLYGGATDEQYF. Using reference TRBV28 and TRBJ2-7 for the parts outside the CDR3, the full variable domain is DVKVTQSSRYLVKRTGEKVFLECVQDMDHENMFWYRQDPGLGLRLIYFSYDVKMKEKGDIPEGYSVSREKKERFSLILESASTNQTSMYLCASSLYGGATDEQYFGPGTRLTVT.

Here the CDR3 DNA reads TGTGCCAGCAGCCCCTCAGGACAGCTATACGAGCAGTACGTC. This encodes CASSPSGQLYEQYV. The J gene is TRBJ2-7, the V gene TRBV7-9; weak D call: TRBD1 (6 bases). CDR1 is SEHNR, CDR2 FQNEAQ, per germline (reference sequence). The CDR3 is 14 amino acids. V dropped 5 bases and J dropped 4 bases, with 15 bases sitting between them.

CDR3 residues: CASSLSLRGEQFF. The DNA for the CDR3 is TGTGCCAGCAGCTTATCTCTCCGGGGTGAGCAGTTCTTC. The rearrangement uses TRBV5-8 and TRBJ2-1, with D perhaps matching TRBD2 (5 bases). Germline V lookup: CDR1 SGHTS, CDR2 YDEGEE. CDR3 length: 13 residues. V was cut by 2 bases and J by 9 bases, with 12 bases left in between.

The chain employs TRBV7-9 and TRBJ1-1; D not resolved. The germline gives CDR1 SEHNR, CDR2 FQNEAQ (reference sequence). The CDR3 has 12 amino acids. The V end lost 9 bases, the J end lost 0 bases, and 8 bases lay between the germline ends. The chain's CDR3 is CASHDMNTEAFF. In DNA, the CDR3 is TGTGCCAGTCACGACATGAACACTGAAGCTTTCTTT.

The CDR3 nucleotides are TGTGCCAGACCGGACTCGGGACAGACTAACTATGGCTACACCTTC. Residues: CARPDSGQTNYGYTF. The chain has TRBV5-5 and TRBJ1-2, with TRBD1 matching over 7 bases. CDR1 and CDR2 from the germline V gene are SGHKS and YYEKEE (reference sequence). Trimming removed 8 bases from V and 0 bases from J; junction bases left unmatched: 10. The CDR3 extends over 15 amino acids. Variable domain in full (rest from reference TRBV5-5 and TRBJ1-2): DAGVTQSPTHLIKTRGQQVTLRCSPISGHKSVSWYQQVLGQGPQFIFQYYEKEERGRGNFPDRFSARQFPNYSSELNVNALLLGDSALYLCARPDSGQTNYGYTFGSGTRLTVV.

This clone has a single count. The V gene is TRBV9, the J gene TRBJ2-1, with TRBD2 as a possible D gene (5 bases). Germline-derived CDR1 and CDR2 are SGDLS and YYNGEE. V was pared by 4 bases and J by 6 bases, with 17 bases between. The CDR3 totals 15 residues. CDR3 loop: CASSPDALGGNEQFF. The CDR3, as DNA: TGTGCCAGCAGCCCTGACGCCCTCGGAGGCAATGAGCAGTTCTTC.

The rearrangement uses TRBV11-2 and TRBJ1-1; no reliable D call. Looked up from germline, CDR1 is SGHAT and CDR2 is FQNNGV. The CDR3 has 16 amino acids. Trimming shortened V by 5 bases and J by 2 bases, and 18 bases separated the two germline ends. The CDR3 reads CASSHVRERRNTEAFF. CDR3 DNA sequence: TGTGCCAGCAGCCACGTTCGGGAGCGTAGAAACACTGAAGCTTTCTTT.

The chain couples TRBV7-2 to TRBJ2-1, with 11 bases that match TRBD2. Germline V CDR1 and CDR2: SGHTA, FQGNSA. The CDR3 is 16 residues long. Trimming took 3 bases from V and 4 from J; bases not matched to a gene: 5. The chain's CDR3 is CASSFHLAGGYNEQFF. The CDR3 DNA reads TGTGCCAGCAGCTTCCATCTAGCGGGAGGTTACAATGAGCAGTTCTTC.

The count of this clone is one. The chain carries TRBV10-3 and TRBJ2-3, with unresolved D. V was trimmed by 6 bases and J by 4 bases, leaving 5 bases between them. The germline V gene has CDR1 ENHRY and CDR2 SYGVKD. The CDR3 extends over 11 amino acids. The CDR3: CAISVSDTQYF. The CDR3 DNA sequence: TGTGCCATCAGCGTCTCAGATACGCAGTATTTT.

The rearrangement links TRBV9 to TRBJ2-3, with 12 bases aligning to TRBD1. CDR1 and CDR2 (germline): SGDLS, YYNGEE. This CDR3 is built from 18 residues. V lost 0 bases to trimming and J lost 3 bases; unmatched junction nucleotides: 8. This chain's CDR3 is CASSVGGTGGSGTDTQYF. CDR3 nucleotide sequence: TGTGCCAGCAGCGTAGGGGGGACAGGGGGCAGTGGGACAGATACGCAGTATTTT.

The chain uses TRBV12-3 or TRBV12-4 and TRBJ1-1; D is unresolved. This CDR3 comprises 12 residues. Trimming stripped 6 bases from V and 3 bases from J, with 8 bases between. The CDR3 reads CASRFRYTEAFF. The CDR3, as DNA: TGTGCCAGCAGGTTCCGGTACACTGAAGCTTTCTTT.

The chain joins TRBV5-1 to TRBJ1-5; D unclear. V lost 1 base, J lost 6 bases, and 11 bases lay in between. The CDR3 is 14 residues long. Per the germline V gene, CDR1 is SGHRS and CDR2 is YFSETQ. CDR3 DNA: TGCGCCAGCAGCTTGAGTGCGGGAGGTCAGCCCCAGCATTTT. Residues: CASSLSAGGQPQHF. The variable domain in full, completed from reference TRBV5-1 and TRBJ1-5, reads KAGVTQTPRYLIKTRGQQVTLSCSPISGHRSVSWYQQTPGQGLQFLFEYFSETQRNKGNFPGRFSGRQFSNSRSEMNVSTLELGDSALYLCASSLSAGGQPQHFGDGTRLSIL.

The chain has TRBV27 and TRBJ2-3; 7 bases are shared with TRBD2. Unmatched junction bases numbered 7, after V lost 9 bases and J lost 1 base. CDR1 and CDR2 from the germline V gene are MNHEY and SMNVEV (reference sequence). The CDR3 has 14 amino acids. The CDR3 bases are TGTGCCAGTTCAGGACTAGAGGGCACAGATACGCAGTATTTT. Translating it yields CASSGLEGTDTQYF.

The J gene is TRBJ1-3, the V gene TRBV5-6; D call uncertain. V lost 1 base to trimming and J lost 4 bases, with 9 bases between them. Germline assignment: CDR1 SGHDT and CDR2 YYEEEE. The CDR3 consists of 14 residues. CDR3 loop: CASSLLGLGNTIYF. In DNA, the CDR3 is TGTGCCAGCAGCTTGCTAGGATTAGGAAACACCATATATTTT.